The 22 T cell receptor beta chains reported below all come from one sample, sequenced in a study of identical twins (dated by TCRdb to about 2016). To prepare the library, 5' RACE was applied. Sequencer: Illumina HiSeq 2000. Using fastp at Q25 and MiXCR, TCRdb reprocessed the public reads and kept productive beta chains. Rows with one shared CDR3 protein collapse into an entry with the most common genes and DNA. For this sample the table gives 1.5 million to 2 million distinct CDR3 sequences, of which under 35% were detected only once. The leading ten clones occupy around 0.3% of the sample. The sample was cord blood. The receptor source for this set is a newborn girl in good health.

This clonotype was seen a few times. The genes are TRBV27 and TRBJ1-2; tentative D call: TRBD1 (5 bases). V lost 2 bases, J lost 9 bases, and 10 bases lay in between. The CDR3 consists of 12 residues. From germline, CDR1 is MNHEY and CDR2 SMNVEV (reference sequence). The CDR3 is CASSLKGHSYTF. The CDR3 DNA sequence: TGTGCCAGCAGTTTAAAGGGGCATAGCTACACCTTC.

The CDR3 DNA sequence: TGCAGCGCTGCCTATAGCACAGATACGCAGTATTTT. It is translated as CSAAYSTDTQYF. The rearrangement uses TRBV29-1 and TRBJ2-3, with D hard to call. Trimming took 7 bases from V and 0 from J, leaving 8 bases between them. This CDR3 is 12 amino acids long. CDR1 SQVTM and CDR2 ANQGSEA come from the germline V gene.

The V and J genes are TRBV6-1 and TRBJ2-5; TRBD2 aligns across 10 bases. Germline V gene sequence: CDR1 MNHNS, CDR2 SASEGT. This CDR3 is built from 16 residues. V shed 7 bases and J 11 bases; nucleotides not matched to a gene: 19. The CDR3 DNA sequence: TGTGCCAGCAAACTAGCGGGGATAGGCAGCTTCAGTGAGCAGTACTTC. It translates to CASKLAGIGSFSEQYF.

This clonotype appeared many times. The chain recombines TRBV6-5 with TRBJ2-4; D is ambiguous. Trimming pared 5 bases from V and 0 bases from J, leaving 14 bases between. The CDR3 extends over 16 amino acids. The germline V gene has CDR1 MNHEY and CDR2 SVGAGI. This chain's CDR3 is CASSRRVSLAKNIQYF. CDR3 nucleotides: TGTGCCAGCAGTCGACGAGTCAGCCTAGCCAAAAACATTCAGTACTTC.

This clonotype came up many times. CDR3 sequence: CSVDSGLAGGEQYF. The CDR3 nucleotides read TGCAGCGTTGACTCGGGACTAGCGGGGGGCGAGCAGTACTTC. The J gene is TRBJ2-7, the V gene TRBV29-1; 15 nucleotides align to TRBD2. Germline CDR1 SQVTM, CDR2 ANQGSEA. The CDR3 is 14 amino acids. J gave up 6 bases and V 3 bases, and 3 bases lay outside the gene matches.

This chain joins TRBV7-9 and TRBJ1-2; no clear D. The CDR3 is made up of 14 amino acids. Germline assignment: CDR1 SEHNR and CDR2 FQNEAQ (reference sequence). V gave up 4 bases and J gave up 8 bases, with 17 bases separating them. CDR3 residues: CASSSPRWGSGYTF. In DNA form, the CDR3 reads TGTGCCAGCAGCTCCCCAAGGTGGGGATCGGGCTACACCTTC.

The chain uses TRBV20-1 and TRBJ2-7; no definite D call. The CDR3 runs to 13 residues. V was pared by 6 bases and J by 4 bases, with 16 bases between. Per germline, CDR1 DFQATT and CDR2 SNEGSKA (reference sequence). CDR3 loop: CSAMTKAGYEQYF. CDR3 nucleotide sequence: TGCAGTGCCATGACCAAAGCCGGTTACGAGCAGTACTTC.

The gene calls are TRBV6-5 and TRBJ2-1, with TRBD2 identical over 9 bases. Germline-derived CDR1 and CDR2 are MNHEY and SVGAGI. The CDR3 covers 14 residues. Trimming took 5 bases from V and 7 from J; bases not matched to a gene: 6. The CDR3 sequence: CASSRGSGRNEQFF. The CDR3 bases are TGTGCCAGCAGTCGGGGTAGCGGGAGAAATGAGCAGTTCTTC.

This clonotype was observed a few times. The chain recombines TRBV10-3 with TRBJ2-2; no clear D. Trimming shortened V by 10 bases and J by 2 bases, and 5 bases separated the two germline ends. The germline gives CDR1 ENHRY, CDR2 SYGVKD. CDR3 length: 11 residues. The chain's CDR3 is CATANTGELFF. The CDR3 DNA sequence: TGTGCCACTGCTAACACCGGGGAGCTGTTTTTT.

The genes are TRBV20-1 and TRBJ2-4; 11 bases line up with TRBD2. The DNA end lines up better with TRBJ2-5; the J call may be wrong. The CDR3 runs to 15 residues. CDR1 is DFQATT and CDR2 is SNEGSKA in the germline V gene (reference sequence). CDR3 nucleotide sequence: TGCAGTGCTAGGGATAGCGGGGGGGTTCAAGAGACCCAGTACTTC. Its protein is CSARDSGGVQETQYF.

V and J are TRBV20-1 and TRBJ2-2, with 8 nucleotides matching TRBD2. This CDR3 has 18 amino acids. Germline V gene sequence: CDR1 DFQATT, CDR2 SNEGSKA (reference sequence). V lost 3 bases and J lost 5; bases outside the gene matches: 17. The CDR3 DNA is TGCAGTGCTAGGGGTCCGGACGGAGCGGGAGTTGGAACCGGGGAGCTGTTTTTT. Its protein product is CSARGPDGAGVGTGELFF.

As to this clonotype: Germline and junction disagree at one end, which may indicate a read error. The chain employs TRBV20-1 and TRBJ2-1; 7 nucleotides agree with TRBD2. This CDR3 is 14 amino acids long. Germline V gene data show CDR1 as DFQATT and CDR2 as SNEGSKA (reference sequence). The CDR3 bases are TGCAATGCTAGAGAACCGACTAGCTTCAATGAGCAGTTCTTC. Encoded protein: CNAREPTSFNEQFF.

J is TRBJ2-3 and V is TRBV11-2; 11 bases line up with TRBD2. The germline gives CDR1 SGHAT, CDR2 FQNNGV. The CDR3 is 17 residues long. V shed 1 base, J shed 4 bases, and the junction held 7 bases outside the gene matches. In nucleotides, the CDR3 is TGTGCCAGCAGCTTAGGTTTAGCGGGGGGGCTCCCAGATACGCAGTATTTT. The encoded protein is CASSLGLAGGLPDTQYF.

The CDR3 loop reads CASSPSGRAGGEQFF. CDR3 DNA: TGTGCCAGCAGTCCTAGCGGGAGGGCCGGTGGTGAGCAGTTCTTC. The chain has TRBV12-3 or TRBV12-4 and TRBJ2-1, with 12 bases identical to TRBD2. The CDR3 is 15 amino acids. The V gene end was trimmed by 5 bases and the J gene end by 9 bases; junction bases not matched to a gene: 8.

Comments on this clonotype: Its ends do not fully match the called genes, so a read error is possible. V and J are TRBV27 and TRBJ2-1, with 10 bases lining up with TRBD2. Germline CDR1 and CDR2: MNHEY and SMNVEV (reference sequence). This CDR3 region has 16 residues. The CDR3 region is CASSLAGALAGNERFF. For the CDR3, the DNA is TGTGCCAGCAGTCTAGCGGGGGCCCTAGCAGGCAATGAGCGGTTCTTC.

The rearrangement uses TRBV3-1 and TRBJ2-7; D is possibly TRBD1 (5 bases). Trimming cost V 3 bases and J 6 bases, with 12 bases left between them. Germline V CDR1 and CDR2: LGHDT, YNNKEL (reference sequence). This CDR3 has 13 residues. The CDR3 sequence: CASSQTRGGEQYF. CDR3 in DNA: TGTGCCAGCAGCCAGACAAGGGGCGGCGAGCAGTACTTC.

This clonotype was recorded many times. The chain links TRBV29-1 to TRBJ2-7; 8 bases are shared with TRBD1. The CDR3 has 12 residues. Germline V gives CDR1 SQVTM, CDR2 ANQGSEA. Trimming took 8 bases from V and 3 from J; bases not matched to a gene: 6. Here the CDR3 DNA reads TGCAGCACCTCCGGGACAGGCTACGAGCAGTACTTC. Protein: CSTSGTGYEQYF.

This clonotype was found a few times. The gene calls are TRBV27 and TRBJ2-1; TRBD2 might be the D (6 bases). CDR1 is MNHEY and CDR2 is SMNVEV in the germline V gene (reference sequence). This CDR3 is built from 15 residues. Trimming left V 3 bases short and J 2 bases short, with 11 bases between. The CDR3, as DNA: TGTGCCAGCAGTTTCTCACTAGCCCCCTACAATGAGCAGTTCTTC. Translating gives CASSFSLAPYNEQFF.

This clonotype was detected once. The chain is built from TRBV12-3 or TRBV12-4 and TRBJ2-1; a weak D match, TRBD1 (6 bases). V lost 6 bases and J 10 bases, leaving 22 bases between the germline ends. The length of the CDR3 is 15 residues. The CDR3: CASSPYPTGSYEQFF. The CDR3 nucleotides are TGTGCCAGCAGCCCCTACCCCACAGGGTCCTACGAGCAGTTCTTC.

For this clonotype: One end of the junction is discordant with germline, which a read error may explain. The CDR3 loop is CASSQGTRLVFLSYNELYF. Here the CDR3 DNA reads TGCGCCAGCAGCCAAGGGACAAGGCTAGTTTTCCTCTCCTACAATGAGCTGTACTTC. The gene calls are TRBV4-1 and TRBJ2-7; TRBD1 is a possible D gene (5 bases). Germline CDR1 is MGHRA and CDR2 is YSYEKL. This CDR3 contains 19 residues.

This clonotype has only a few counts. The chain couples TRBV6-5 to TRBJ2-5; 12 bases are shared with TRBD2. Germline V gene data show CDR1 as MNHEY and CDR2 as SVGAGI. V shed 5 bases and J 2 bases; nucleotides not matched to a gene: 6. CDR3 length: 16 amino acids. The CDR3 DNA is TGTGCCAGCAGTCCCCCGACTAGCGGGGGACAAGAGACCCAGTACTTC. It is translated as CASSPPTSGGQETQYF.

The gene calls are TRBV27 and TRBJ1-2; 11 bases are a match to TRBD1. Germline V CDR1 and CDR2: MNHEY, SMNVEV (reference sequence). Losses at the gene ends were 3 bases for V and 6 bases for J; bases not matched to a gene: 6. The CDR3 totals 15 residues. CDR3 nucleotides: TGTGCCAGCAGTTTCTCCGGGACAGGGGGTCATGGCTACACCTTC. It codes for CASSFSGTGGHGYTF.